Following are 32 T cell receptor beta chains from one sample sequenced in a study of shared clonotypes between healthy human individuals. Only in-frame clones appear in the TCRdb table, and some are missing; sequencing was by immunoSEQ multiplex PCR. This sample has about 1.5 million clones; under 99% occur once, and the top ten carry approximately 0.45%. Material: naive CD4+ T cells sorted from blood. Subset given: CD45RA+ positively selected. Every receptor here comes from a man in his thirties or forties in good health.

The sample holds one count of this clone. V usage is TRBV7-2 and J usage is TRBJ2-7; 7 bases map to TRBD1. Losses at the gene ends were 3 bases for V and 6 bases for J; bases not matched to a gene: 2. The V gene's germline CDR1 is SGHTA and CDR2 FQGNSA. The CDR3 contains 12 residues. CDR3 DNA: TGTGCCAGCAGCTTTAGGGGGCGCGAGCAGTACTTC. The encoded protein is CASSFRGREQYF.

This rearrangement joins TRBV29-1 to TRBJ2-5, with D possibly being TRBD1 or TRBD2 (5 bases each). The ends were cut back, 5 bases at V and 5 bases at J, with 12 bases in the middle. Germline-derived CDR1 and CDR2 are SQVTM and ANQGSEA. The CDR3 is 12 residues long. CDR3 sequence reads: CSVYGTKETQYF. The CDR3 DNA sequence: TGCAGCGTTTACGGGACCAAGGAGACCCAGTACTTC.

The chain employs TRBV6-6 and TRBJ1-2; D ambiguous. V dropped 0 bases and J dropped 0 bases, with 2 bases sitting between them. The CDR3 is 13 amino acids. Germline loops: CDR1 MNHNY, CDR2 SVGAGI (reference sequence). The CDR3 loop reads CASSYSANYGYTF. CDR3 DNA: TGTGCCAGCAGTTACTCGGCTAACTATGGCTACACCTTC.

V is TRBV5-4 and J is TRBJ1-1; the D gene is possibly TRBD1 (6 bases). Trimming pared 4 bases from V and 10 bases from J, leaving 20 bases between. The CDR3 is 14 residues long. Looked up from germline, CDR1 is SGHNT and CDR2 is YYREEE (reference sequence). For the CDR3, the DNA is TGTGCCAGCAGCCAAGAGTTGGACAGCCTCCTAGCTTTCTTT. Amino acid sequence: CASSQELDSLLAFF.

The chain employs TRBV10-3 and TRBJ2-7, with D perhaps TRBD2 (6 bases). The germline V gene has CDR1 ENHRY and CDR2 SYGVKD. The CDR3 totals 14 residues. The V end was cut by 4 bases, the J end by 2 bases, with 12 bases between. The CDR3 coding sequence is TGTGCCATCAGTGTCGGAGGGGCCACCTACGAGCAGTACTTC. As protein: CAISVGGATYEQYF.

This chain links TRBV28 with TRBJ1-1; 7 bases fit TRBD1. Trimming removed 3 bases from V and 5 bases from J; junction bases left unmatched: 9. This CDR3 contains 15 residues. Germline-derived CDR1 and CDR2 are MDHEN and SYDVKM. The CDR3 sequence: CASSFLDRRRTEAFF. The CDR3 region has the DNA TGTGCCAGCAGTTTCCTGGACAGGCGACGGACTGAAGCTTTCTTT.

The chain joins TRBV10-3 to TRBJ2-1, with 9 bases aligning to TRBD2. V shed 3 bases and J 9 bases; nucleotides not matched to a gene: 9. This CDR3 contains 15 residues. CDR1 ENHRY and CDR2 SYGVKD come from the germline V gene. CDR3 loop: CAISEFAGGPGEQFF. DNA for the CDR3: TGTGCCATCAGTGAATTTGCGGGAGGGCCAGGTGAGCAGTTCTTC.

The V and J genes are TRBV5-1 and TRBJ2-1; 13 bases are a match to TRBD2. CDR1 is SGHRS, CDR2 YFSETQ, per germline. This CDR3 is built from 17 residues. The trim removed 1 base at V and 10 bases at J, leaving 11 bases unmatched. The CDR3 DNA reads TGCGCCAGCAGCTTGTTTACTAGCGGGAGGGTTAGAGAAGAGCAGTTCTTC. Amino acid sequence: CASSLFTSGRVREEQFF.

This clone was seen just once. V and J are TRBV29-1 and TRBJ2-7; a weak D match, TRBD1 (6 bases). The CDR3 covers 17 residues. Germline CDR1 reads SQVTM; CDR2 reads ANQGSEA. V lost 0 bases, J lost 5 bases, and 23 bases lay in between. The CDR3 sequence is CSVEETGASPQRNEQYF. The CDR3, as DNA: TGCAGCGTTGAAGAGACAGGTGCGAGCCCCCAGCGAAACGAGCAGTACTTC.

The chain recombines TRBV10-1 with TRBJ2-3; TRBD2 is a possible D gene (5 bases). V was cut by 5 bases and J by 2 bases, with 8 bases left in between. Per germline, CDR1 WNHNN and CDR2 SYGVQD (reference sequence). The CDR3 length is 13 residues. The CDR3 is CASSKRDTDTQYF. CDR3 DNA: TGCGCCAGCAGTAAACGGGACACAGATACGCAGTATTTT.

The J gene is TRBJ2-1, the V gene TRBV7-2, with no clear D. Germline V gene data show CDR1 as SGHTA and CDR2 as FQGNSA. V lost 5 bases and J 6 bases, leaving 14 bases between the germline ends. The CDR3 covers 14 residues. CDR3 DNA sequence: TGTGCCAGCAGCCATGGAGTAGCAATCAATGAGCAGTTCTTC. As protein: CASSHGVAINEQFF.

This clone occurred once. V gene TRBV30 combines with J gene TRBJ2-1, with TRBD2 identical over 7 bases. The CDR3 contains 14 residues. Per germline, CDR1 GTSNPN and CDR2 SVGIG (reference sequence). The ends lost 3 bases at V and 2 bases at J; junction bases unmatched: 4. In DNA, the CDR3 is TGTGCCTGGAGGGGAGGGAATGCCTACAATGAGCAGTTCTTC. Translated: CAWRGGNAYNEQFF. The complete variable domain, with remaining parts taken from reference TRBV30 and TRBJ2-1, reads SQTIHQWPATLVQPVGSPLSLECTVEGTSNPNLYWYRQAAGRGLQLLFYSVGIGQISSEVPQNLSASRPQDRQFILSSKKLLLSDSGFYLCAWRGGNAYNEQFFGPGTRLTVL.

As concerns this clone: The same CDR3 is also encoded by other DNA sequences in this sample. The V gene is TRBV18, the J gene TRBJ2-7; 9 bases are shared with TRBD1. The CDR3 sequence is 15 residues long. Per the germline V gene, CDR1 is KGHSH and CDR2 is LQKENI. V lost 1 base, J lost 2 bases, and 3 bases stayed unmatched. CDR3 in amino acids: CASSPRTGATYEQYF. In DNA, the CDR3 is TGTGCCAGCTCACCACGGACAGGGGCAACCTACGAGCAGTACTTC.

The chain couples TRBV11-2 to TRBJ1-3; tentative D call: TRBD1 (5 bases). This CDR3 contains 14 residues. V was pared by 6 bases and J by 7 bases, with 16 bases between. CDR1 and CDR2 from the germline V gene are SGHAT and FQNNGV. CDR3 sequence (DNA): TGTGCCAGCAGTTTCCAGGGTGGTTGGAACACCATATATTTT. This gives the protein CASSFQGGWNTIYF.

The chain links TRBV29-1 to TRBJ2-7; D unclear. V was clipped by 4 bases and J by 4 bases, with 11 bases between them. This CDR3 spans 12 amino acids. From germline, CDR1 is SQVTM and CDR2 ANQGSEA. CDR3 residues: CSVGVGPYEQYF. The CDR3 DNA follows: TGCAGCGTTGGGGTCGGACCGTACGAGCAGTACTTC.

The chain links TRBV9 to TRBJ1-2; tentatively, D is TRBD1 (6 bases). This CDR3 has 14 amino acids. V was shortened by 4 bases and J by 7 bases, with 17 bases between the two germline ends. The germline V gene has CDR1 SGDLS and CDR2 YYNGEE. CDR3 in DNA: TGTGCCAGCAGCCAGCAGCGGGGGGGCGGTGGCTACACCTTC. Translating it yields CASSQQRGGGGYTF.

The chain joins TRBV28 to TRBJ2-2, with 8 bases that match TRBD2. The CDR3 is 15 residues long. After removal of 6 bases from V and 1 base from J, the junction contained 4 bases not matched to a gene. Germline loops: CDR1 MDHEN, CDR2 SYDVKM. Here the CDR3 reads CASRAGRGNTGELFF. DNA for the CDR3: TGTGCCAGCAGGGCCGGGAGGGGGAACACCGGGGAGCTGTTTTTT.

The rearrangement uses TRBV4-2 and TRBJ1-4; TRBD1 matches 7 bases. Germline V gene sequence: CDR1 LGHNA, CDR2 YNFKEQ. CDR3 size: 15 residues. V trimming: 2 bases; J trimming: 5 bases; junction bases outside the gene matches: 5. CDR3 residues: CASSQPEDRNEKLFF. CDR3 nucleotides: TGTGCCAGCAGCCAACCTGAGGACAGGAATGAAAAACTGTTTTTT.

The genes are TRBV10-3 and TRBJ2-1; 7 positions agree with TRBD2. Trimming took 0 bases from V and 4 from J; bases not matched to a gene: 9. Germline values: CDR1 ENHRY, CDR2 SYGVKD. CDR3 length equals 17 residues. This chain's CDR3 is CAISESILASKYNEQFF. In DNA form, the CDR3 reads TGTGCCATCAGTGAGTCGATACTAGCGAGTAAATACAATGAGCAGTTCTTC.

In this sample, this clone turned up once. The chain has TRBV19 and TRBJ1-5, with D unclear. The ends were cut back, 0 bases at V and 3 bases at J, with 6 bases in the middle. The CDR3 runs 14 residues. Per the germline V gene, CDR1 is LNHDA and CDR2 is SQIVND (reference sequence). CDR3 region: CASSIDHDNQPQHF. The CDR3 DNA follows: TGTGCCAGTAGTATAGATCACGACAATCAGCCCCAGCATTTT.

The CDR3 reads CASSLVQAYNEQFF. In nucleotides, the CDR3 is TGTGCCAGCAGCTTAGTGCAGGCGTACAATGAGCAGTTCTTC. The chain carries TRBV7-9 and TRBJ2-1; D gene uncertain. The germline V gene encodes CDR1 SEHNR and CDR2 FQNEAQ (reference sequence). V lost 1 base to trimming and J lost 4 bases, with 8 bases between them. The CDR3 length is 14 residues.

This chain uses TRBV2 with TRBJ2-1; D is ambiguous. Trimming shortened V by 4 bases and J by 7 bases, and 8 bases separated the two germline ends. CDR1 is SNHLY, CDR2 FYNNEI, per germline. The CDR3 length is 12 residues. CDR3 region: CASSVSGNEQFF. In nucleotides, the CDR3 is TGTGCCAGCAGTGTGTCTGGGAATGAGCAGTTCTTC.

J is TRBJ1-4 and V is TRBV9; D gene uncertain. The CDR3 runs to 16 residues. Per the germline V gene, CDR1 is SGDLS and CDR2 is YYNGEE. V was cut by 4 bases and J by 3 bases, with 16 bases left in between. CDR3: CASSSSRDLSNEKLFF. The CDR3 DNA follows: TGTGCCAGCAGCTCATCCCGGGATCTCTCTAATGAAAAACTGTTTTTT.

V usage is TRBV7-9 and J usage is TRBJ2-1; the D gene is possibly TRBD2 (6 bases). The CDR3 spans 13 residues. Germline CDR1 reads SEHNR; CDR2 reads FQNEAQ (reference sequence). V gave up 5 bases and J gave up 7 bases, with 12 bases separating them. CDR3 protein: CASSTTSWNEQFF. DNA for the CDR3: TGTGCCAGCAGCACGACTAGTTGGAATGAGCAGTTCTTC.

The DNA for the CDR3 is TGCGCCAGCAGCCAACTGGGACTAGCGGGAACTGAGACCCAGTACTTC. Amino acids: CASSQLGLAGTETQYF. The chain has TRBV4-1 and TRBJ2-5; 13 bases are a match to TRBD2. This CDR3 comprises 16 residues. Germline values: CDR1 MGHRA, CDR2 YSYEKL. Trimming removed 2 bases from V and 5 bases from J; junction bases left unmatched: 5.

The rearrangement links TRBV29-1 to TRBJ1-5; D is uncertain. Germline values: CDR1 SQVTM, CDR2 ANQGSEA. This CDR3 region has 10 residues. The CDR3: CATGPLPQHF. Here the CDR3 DNA reads TGCGCGACGGGCCCATTGCCCCAGCATTTT.

This clone came up once. CDR3 DNA: TGTGCCAGCAGCTTTGTGGGACAGGGACTGGTC. It yields the protein CASSFVGQGLV. The V gene is TRBV5-8, the J gene TRBJ2-7; 9 bases are a match to TRBD1. The CDR3 covers 11 residues. Germline V gene lookup returns CDR1 SGHTS and CDR2 YDEGEE.

This rearrangement joins TRBV15 to TRBJ1-3, with no clear D. CDR1 and CDR2 (germline): LNHNV, YYDKDF (reference sequence). This CDR3 is 14 amino acids long. Deletions cut 0 bases from V and 4 bases from J, with 7 bases between. The DNA of the CDR3 is TGTGCCACCAGCAGAGATCGCGGGGGAAACACCATATATTTT. It encodes CATSRDRGGNTIYF.

Here the CDR3 reads CASRWRQESTGELFF. As DNA, the CDR3 is TGTGCCAGCAGATGGAGACAGGAAAGCACCGGGGAGCTGTTTTTT. V and J are TRBV11-2 and TRBJ2-2, with a tentative D call TRBD1 (6 bases). V was cut by 6 bases and J by 4 bases, with 15 bases left in between. The CDR3 contains 15 residues. Germline loops: CDR1 SGHAT, CDR2 FQNNGV.

CDR3 sequence reads: CASSVSRGPSYEQYF. DNA for the CDR3: TGCGCCAGCAGTGTCTCCAGGGGGCCATCCTACGAGCAGTACTTC. The chain couples TRBV10-1 to TRBJ2-7; TRBD1 matches at 8 bases. The CDR3 length is 15 residues. With V trimmed by 4 bases and J by 1 base, 6 bases remained unmatched. CDR1 and CDR2 (germline): WNHNN, SYGVQD (reference sequence).

V gene TRBV5-1 combines with J gene TRBJ2-2; D is perhaps TRBD2 (5 bases). This CDR3 comprises 18 residues. Germline V CDR1 and CDR2: SGHRS, YFSETQ. V was shortened by 0 bases and J by 0 bases, with 15 bases between the two germline ends. CDR3 region: CASSLVGGGGPNTGELFF. DNA of the CDR3: TGCGCCAGCAGCTTGGTGGGCGGAGGCGGTCCGAACACCGGGGAGCTGTTTTTT.

This clone was counted a single time. DNA of the CDR3: TGTGCCAGCAGCTTAGAGAGTGATCAAGAGACCCAGTACTTC. Translated: CASSLESDQETQYF. The rearrangement links TRBV11-3 to TRBJ2-5; D is ambiguous. This CDR3 has 14 amino acids. Trimming shortened V by 0 bases and J by 2 bases, and 7 bases separated the two germline ends. CDR1 and CDR2 (germline): SGHNT, YENEEA.